This T cell receptor (beta chain) appears in the sequencing data of a study of monozygotic twins with inflammatory bowel disease (dated by TCRdb to between 2018 and 2020). The study in broad terms: In total, about 28 monozygotic twin pairs made up the full study: 19 Danish pairs, all IBD-discordant, plus nine German pairs, of which four were IBD-concordant and five were IBD-discordant. Each individual had, on average, about 151 000 unique TCRalpha sequences and 181 000 unique TCRbeta sequences available for analysis. Within discordant pairs, disease-associated traits were sought mainly by comparing IBD patients with their genetically identical healthy co-twins.

What the work shows at the level of the full study, not this receptor alone: TCRbeta repertoire diversity, by inverse Simpson index, was decreased in IBD patients compared with their healthy co-twins. Compared with healthy twins, IBD patients had fewer clonotypes in common with other individuals, a difference most pronounced in patients showing signs of disease activity. The results gave no support for a single strong signal or clonotype linked to IBD. Concordant and discordant twins showed no difference in repertoire similarity, possibly because of limited statistical power. Differing immunosuppressive treatments among patients may have added background noise and inter-individual variability to the repertoires. The analysis was unable to tell different T cell subtypes apart.

Libraries were made using 5' RACE. For each TCR library, about 4,000 ng of total RNA was used. For each sample, cDNA synthesis with SMARTScribe reverse transcriptase was split into eight separate reactions. During cDNA synthesis, template switching introduced unique molecular identifiers that contained a 6-nucleotide sample barcode. TCRalpha and TCRbeta cDNA was amplified in two nested PCRs of roughly 17 and 9 cycles, and bead purification was carried out after each PCR. Before amplification, cDNA was treated with uracil DNA-glycosylase and purified using the QIAquick PCR purification kit. The second PCR was the step at which Illumina TruSeq-compatible adapters and sample-specific barcodes were added. TapeStation and Qubit were used to check library quality and concentration, and roughly 5 ng of each library went into the pool. Pooled libraries were sequenced on an Illumina HiSeq2500 single-index Rapid Run with 2 x 100 bp reads and custom sequencing primers. Per the source publication's procedure: PCR and sequencing errors were corrected by UMI-based consensus assembly using MiGEC version 1.2.6. MiXCR version 2.1.1 was used for V(D)J alignment, clonotype assembly and CDR3 extraction. To normalise gene usage, clonotype sharing and MAIT/NKT TCR abundance, the analysis used the top 1000, 10 000 and 20 000 clonotypes per sample. Diversity was computed as the inverse Simpson index with the vegan R package after downsampling to 27 000 UMIs. Paired Mann-Whitney U tests were applied to discordant twin pairs, and Benjamini-Hochberg correction was used for multiple testing. Following reprocessing of the reads by TCRdb, the data hold one row per CDR3 protein sequence and no DNA is available. TCRdb, not the authors, supplied the V and J calls. Per the sample table, the count is about 300,000 distinct CDR3 sequences. 5.6% of the sample lies in the top ten.

CDR3 length: 13 amino acids, cysteine to phenylalanine. DNA was not recorded. Regarding this clonotype: There is no known antigen for this receptor.

From each donor, a roughly 2.6 ml peripheral blood sample was collected into PAXgene tubes and stored at -80 degrees C. Without any T cell sorting, total RNA was extracted from whole blood using the PAXgene blood miRNA kit on an automated QIAcube. Peripheral blood from monozygotic twin pairs concordant or discordant for inflammatory bowel disease was subjected to deep TCRalpha and TCRbeta repertoire profiling with unique molecular barcoding. Smoking habits were recorded for all twin pairs, with individuals classified as current, former or never smokers. The source is a human donor with ulcerative colitis or Crohn's disease, or a healthy co-twin of an affected twin (not recorded which). Recombination connected TRBV21-1 to TRBJ2-4. TRBV21-1 is a known pseudogene. What was sequenced was blood. The CDR3: CANSGLAKNIQYF.